This T cell receptor (beta chain) was recovered during a study of T-cell reconstitution after alpha-beta-depleted transplantation in children. This CDR3 is 13 amino acids long. Germline V gives CDR1 DFQATT, CDR2 SNEGSKA (reference sequence). Trimming took off 3 bases at V and 10 bases at J, with 13 bases between the two ends. Construction of the TCRbeta library involved unique molecular identifiers. TCRdb reprocessed the PCR reads via MiXCR and lists one record per CDR3 protein. Found here are some 640,000 distinct CDR3 sequences, around 16% of them singletons; the top ten hold 1.1%. The source is a human donor who donated a stem cell graft to a child with acute myeloid leukemia. This sample comprised PBMCs from the stem cell graft donor, obtained from the stem cell graft. The V and J genes are TRBV20-1 and TRBJ1-6; D gene unclear. DNA for the CDR3: TGCAGTGCTAGGCACCCGGAACCCTCACCCCTCCACTTT. It is translated as CSARHPEPSPLHF.